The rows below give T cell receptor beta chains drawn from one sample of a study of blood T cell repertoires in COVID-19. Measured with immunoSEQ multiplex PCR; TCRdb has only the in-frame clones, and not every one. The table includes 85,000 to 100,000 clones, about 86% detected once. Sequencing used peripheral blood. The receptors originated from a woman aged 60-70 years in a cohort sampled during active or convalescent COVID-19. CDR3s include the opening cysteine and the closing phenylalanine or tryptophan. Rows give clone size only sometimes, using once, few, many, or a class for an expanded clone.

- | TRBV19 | CASSRPGRVRNTGELFF
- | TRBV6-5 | CASSLAGTNYGYTF
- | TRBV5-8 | CASSLASGQNNEQFF
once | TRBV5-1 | CASSLDTGKNSPLHF
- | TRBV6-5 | CAIREVGDYGYTF
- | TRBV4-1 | CASSRPQGGGYTGELFF
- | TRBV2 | CASSEGPLTVSGNTIYF
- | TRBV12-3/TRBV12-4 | CASTLRGGGEAFF
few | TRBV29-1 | CSVMSKLAGAYGYTF
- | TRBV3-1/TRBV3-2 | CASSHRGTNYGYTF
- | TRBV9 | CASSSRGGSNQPQHF
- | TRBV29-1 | CSVPFGVRNTEAFF
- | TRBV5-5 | CASSFRDRGTYGYTF
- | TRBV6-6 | CASRDRKNTGELFF
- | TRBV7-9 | CASTRGQGNTEAFF
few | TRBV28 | CASSPQGKTSHEQYF
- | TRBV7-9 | CASSSRENEQYF
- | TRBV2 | CASKHGSYSNQPQHF
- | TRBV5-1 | CASSDGTGDGYTF
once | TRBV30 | CAWSAQPVHQPQHF
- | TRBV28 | CASSPGSYNEQFF
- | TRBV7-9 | CASHTRGQGTDTQYF
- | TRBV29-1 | CSVRGTSGSWDEQYF
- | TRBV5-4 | CASSFSRVSGGELFF
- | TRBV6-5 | CASSSRQSQQHYGYTF
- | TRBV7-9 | CASSLRTGLTDTQYF
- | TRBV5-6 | CASSSSGGGALNEKLFF
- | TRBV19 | CASSRDLSYNEQFF
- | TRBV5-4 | CASSRPQLTGTDTQYF
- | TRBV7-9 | CASSLGDTSGNTIYF
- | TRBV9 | CASSPRQGGTGELFF
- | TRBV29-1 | CSVEDRGTSGLNEQFF
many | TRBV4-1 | CASSQEAGGTNEKLFF
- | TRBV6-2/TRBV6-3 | CASSYFRTGRNQPQHF
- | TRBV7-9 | CASSLRGGAPQETQYF
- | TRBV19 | CASSTQGASYNSPLHF
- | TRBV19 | CASRGGSNYGYTF
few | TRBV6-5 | CASTRTRGGNGELFF